This TCR beta chain was obtained from a study of blood T cell repertoires in COVID-19. The table came from immunoSEQ multiplex PCR; TCRdb's copy has only in-frame clones and leaves some out. The top ten hold approximately 1.3% of the sample, which has some 220,000 clones, roughly four fifths seen once. The V end lost 0 bases, the J end lost 7 bases, and 7 bases lay between the germline ends. The CDR3 runs 14 residues. CDR1 is LGHDT and CDR2 is YNNKEL in the germline V gene (reference sequence). Individuals aged roughly 18 to 95 years were recruited from fewer than 25 US areas. Assignment of participants to cohorts was predicated upon participant-reported clinical history.

Sequences were obtained from PBMCs or T cells enriched from blood (not recorded which). The rearrangement links TRBV3-1 (or the pseudogene TRBV3-2) to TRBJ1-6; D call uncertain. This clonotype was sampled from a woman aged 40 to 50 with acute COVID-19. Here the CDR3 DNA reads TGTGCCAGCAGCCAAGAACGTCGGAATTCACCCCTCCACTTT. Protein product: CASSQERRNSPLHF.